These 13 T cell receptor beta chains were sequenced from one sample in a study of blood T cell repertoires in COVID-19. Sequenced by immunoSEQ multiplex PCR; TCRdb stores in-frame clones only, minus some. The table shows 150,000 to 200,000 clones, with about 82% occurring only once. Material: peripheral blood. These receptors were taken from an elderly woman with COVID-19, enrolled during active disease.

The V gene is TRBV5-5, the J gene TRBJ1-2; D is uncertain. V gave up 3 bases and J gave up 5 bases, with 5 bases separating them. From germline, CDR1 is SGHKS and CDR2 YYEKEE (reference sequence). This CDR3 is built from 11 residues. The CDR3 here is CASSSNYGYTF. In DNA form, the CDR3 reads TGTGCCAGCAGCTCAAATTATGGCTACACCTTC.

This chain uses TRBV18 with TRBJ2-7; 8 bases are shared with TRBD1. Germline V gene sequence: CDR1 KGHSH, CDR2 LQKENI. Germline trimming cut 8 bases from V and 2 bases from J; bases unmatched to any gene: 8. This CDR3 is built from 14 residues. CDR3 protein: CASTRTGMPYEQYF. In DNA form, the CDR3 reads TGTGCCAGCACCCGGACAGGGATGCCCTACGAGCAGTACTTC. The complete variable domain, with remaining parts taken from reference TRBV18 and TRBJ2-7, reads NAGVMQNPRHLVRRRGQEARLRCSPMKGHSHVYWYRQLPEEGLKFMVYLQKENIIDESGMPKERFSAEFPKEGPSILRIQQVVRGDSAAYFCASTRTGMPYEQYFGPGTRLTVT.

This clone was seen just once. The CDR3 here is CASSGGAVNTEAFF. The DNA for the CDR3 is TGCGCCAGCTCAGGGGGCGCGGTGAACACTGAAGCTTTCTTT. The V call is TRBV5-1, the J call TRBJ1-1; 8 nucleotides agree with TRBD1. Germline CDR1 and CDR2: SGHRS and YFSETQ. Unmatched junction bases numbered 5, after V lost 7 bases and J lost 0 bases. The CDR3 totals 14 residues.

The rearrangement joins TRBV5-4 to TRBJ2-1, with TRBD2 matching 7 bases. The CDR3 spans 16 residues. Per the germline V gene, CDR1 is SGHNT and CDR2 is YYREEE (reference sequence). The junction had 15 bases not matched to a gene; V was cut back by 4 bases and J by 8 bases. CDR3: CASSGARLAVLYEQFF. CDR3 coding DNA: TGTGCCAGCAGCGGAGCGCGACTAGCAGTTTTGTATGAGCAGTTCTTC.

Only one count was recorded for this clone. The J gene is TRBJ2-3, the V gene TRBV5-6, with 9 bases matching TRBD1. CDR3 length: 15 residues. From germline, CDR1 is SGHDT and CDR2 YYEEEE. J gave up 9 bases and V 3 bases, and 11 bases lay outside the gene matches. CDR3 sequence reads: CASSSRTGAMGTQYF. The CDR3 DNA reads TGTGCCAGCAGCTCCAGGACAGGGGCCATGGGGACGCAGTATTTT.

This clone has a single count. The chain recombines TRBV5-1 with TRBJ2-7, with 10 bases matching TRBD2. With 2 bases clipped from V and 4 bases from J, the junction kept 3 bases outside the gene matches. Germline loops: CDR1 SGHRS, CDR2 YFSETQ. This CDR3 spans 14 amino acids. The CDR3 loop is CASSLGLAEYEQYF. CDR3 nucleotide sequence: TGCGCCAGCAGCTTAGGACTAGCGGAGTACGAGCAGTACTTC.

The rearrangement uses TRBV12-3 or TRBV12-4 and TRBJ1-1; D is undetermined. The V and J ends lost 3 bases and 5 bases respectively, with 10 bases between them. The CDR3 is 13 amino acids. CDR3 residues: CASSLIAGTEAFF. The CDR3 nucleotides are TGTGCCAGCAGTTTGATAGCCGGGACTGAAGCTTTCTTT.

The count of this clone is one. This chain connects TRBV7-8 to TRBJ2-5, with 7 bases that match TRBD1. Germline CDR1 and CDR2: SGHVS and FQNEAQ. V lost 5 bases and J lost 6; bases outside the gene matches: 12. CDR3 length: 15 amino acids. CDR3 protein: CASSRTTGSTKTQYF. Here the CDR3 DNA reads TGTGCCAGCAGCCGCACGACAGGGAGCACGAAGACCCAGTACTTC.

The chain employs TRBV19 and TRBJ2-3; TRBD1 matches at 9 bases. J lost 1 base, V lost 9 bases, and 11 bases had no gene match. Germline CDR1 reads LNHDA; CDR2 reads SQIVND (reference sequence). The CDR3 length is 16 residues. CDR3 amino acids: CASGSRTGEGTDTQYF. As DNA, the CDR3 is TGTGCCAGCGGGAGCCGGACAGGGGAGGGCACAGATACGCAGTATTTT.

This chain joins TRBV6-1 and TRBJ1-3; a weak D match, TRBD1 (5 bases). Germline-derived CDR1 and CDR2 are MNHNS and SASEGT. V was clipped by 3 bases and J by 0 bases, with 12 bases between them. The CDR3 totals 16 residues. In DNA, the CDR3 is TGTGCCAGCAGTGATAGGTGGGGCGTCTCTGGAAACACCATATATTTT. Translated, it gives CASSDRWGVSGNTIYF.

V and J are TRBV2 and TRBJ2-2, with 8 bases identical to TRBD1. CDR1 and CDR2 (germline): SNHLY, FYNNEI. V was pared by 10 bases and J by 3 bases, with 7 bases of the junction left unmatched. This CDR3 region has 14 residues. The CDR3 loop reads CATRDRRDTGELFF. CDR3 nucleotides: TGTGCCACCCGGGACAGGCGGGACACCGGGGAGCTGTTTTTT.

The chain recombines TRBV5-4 with TRBJ2-5; 8 bases are shared with TRBD1. The CDR3 contains 14 residues. Looked up from germline, CDR1 is SGHNT and CDR2 is YYREEE (reference sequence). V lost 4 bases and J lost 4; bases outside the gene matches: 6. CDR3 region: CASSLTGAGETQYF. The CDR3 DNA is TGTGCCAGCAGCCTGACAGGGGCGGGAGAGACCCAGTACTTC.

The chain combines TRBV9 with TRBJ2-2; the D gene is possibly TRBD1 (5 bases). Per germline, CDR1 SGDLS and CDR2 YYNGEE. V was cut by 0 bases and J by 6 bases, with 12 bases left in between. This CDR3 has 15 residues. CDR3 bases: TGTGCCAGCAGCGTAGTGGGGCAGGCCTCCGGGGAGCTGTTTTTT. It translates to CASSVVGQASGELFF.